This TCR beta chain was identified in a study of T cells in Graves' hyperthyroidism and ophthalmopathy (dated 2019 in TCRdb). About the investigation overall: TCR V-J signatures able to tell the groups apart were searched for in a discovery cohort of 95 or so patients, of whom more than 40 had Graves' ophthalmopathy and roughly 59 had stable Graves' hyperthyroidism. After sampling, hyperthyroidism patients received methimazole starting at 30 mg daily, and ophthalmopathy patients received high-dose intravenous methylprednisolone. Whether ophthalmopathy could be predicted prospectively was tested in an independent validation cohort made up of 18 to 20 hyperthyroidism patients plus 17 patients who later progressed to ophthalmopathy. For training and testing, the roughly 93 patients in the discovery cohort were randomly divided in a 7:3 ratio. In more than five Graves' hyperthyroidism patients, the study also compared T-cell repertoires from thyroid tissue with T-cell repertoires from blood. TCR Vbeta CDR3 sequencing of some 140 peripheral blood samples (over 40 ophthalmopathy, over 70 hyperthyroidism and approximately 17 progressor patients) is reported in the paper. The investigation overall reported the following: A model built on a 13 V-J signature distinguished ophthalmopathy from stable hyperthyroidism, reaching about 89% sensitivity and about 81% specificity in cross-validation and 80%/75% in testing. In validation, the model predicted progression to ophthalmopathy a median of around six months before onset, with about 71% sensitivity and about 72% specificity. Blood samples also contained most of the expanded thyroid clonotypes (frequency above 0.001), which suggests that blood repertoires may reflect thyroid immune responses. No statistical method was used to fix the sample size in advance, and group allocation was not hidden from the investigators.

Patients with uncontrolled infections, other autoimmune diseases, pregnancy or lactation were excluded. Clinical symptoms, serum thyroxine and TRAb, thyroid ultrasound, and orbital computed tomography formed the basis for the diagnoses. Trizol reagent was used to extract total RNA, and RNA quality was then checked on an Agilent 2100 Bioanalyzer. Trimming costs V 7 bases and J 3 bases, and their ends lie 16 bases apart. The germline V gene (reference sequence) specifies DFQATT as CDR1 and SNEGSKA as CDR2. CDR3 length: 14 amino acids, cysteine to phenylalanine. The DNA shown is the 42-base CDR3, in frame from base 1. The TCR beta CDR3 regions were amplified from RNA transcripts. For the first round of RT-PCR on the TCR CDR3, the HTBI primer set was used together with the Qiagen OneStep RT-PCR kit. A second multiplex PCR round built the libraries, followed by size selection and purification. Paired-end sequencing of the libraries was performed with 100 bp reads on an Illumina HiSeq2000. The paper's processing steps were these. SOAPnuke was used to process the raw data, removing reads that contained adapters or uncalled bases, had a mean Phred below 15, or lacked an exact match to the constant primer or identifier. COPE v1.2.5 was used to merge the high-quality paired reads, and each unique nucleotide sequence was defined as a clonotype. MiTCR v1.1 was used to align clonotypes to the IMGT TRBV, TRBD and TRBJ reference segments. Only V-J combinations with frequency above 0.0001, covering 99% to 99.2% of repertoires, were analysed. A TCS score was defined as the ratio between F50 (clonal expansion) and ExV (chaos), using BLOSUM62-based TCRdist between CDR3 peptides within each V-J. Welch's t-statistics and random forest reduced just over 500 V-J features to under 15, which were used in a naive Bayes classifier (R e1071). The Morisita-Horn index was used to measure how similar the thyroid and blood repertoires were. TCRdb reanalyzed the raw reads on its own, using fastp at Q25 for trimming and MiXCR for clone calling, and kept in-frame beta chains. Rows are unified per CDR3 protein, each entry keeping the most common DNA and genes. These V and J calls derive from TCRdb rather than the authors' analysis. The sample table holds 500,000 to 800,000 distinct CDR3 sequences, of which just under 45% were seen once. The ten largest clones capture less than 9% of the sample.

Notes on this clonotype: This receptor's antigen is unknown. No quality values exist for individual bases; no much larger clone is one base distant.

The chain employs TRBV20-1 and TRBJ1-3, and TRBD1 may be the D gene, going by 6 matching bases. Sequencing input: peripheral blood or thyroid tissue (not recorded which). The receptor was isolated from an adult man with Graves' disease, either hyperthyroidism or ophthalmopathy (not recorded which). Here the CDR3 is given as CSDRERLYGNTIYF. The nucleotide sequence reads TGCAGTGACAGGGAGAGACTTTATGGAAACACCATATATTTT.